This T cell receptor (beta chain) was retrieved from a study of sequential checkpoint blockade in melanoma. The treatment was: randomized to nivolumab then ipilimumab (arm A) or the reverse (arm B). The method was immunoSEQ multiplex PCR; TCRdb's version includes in-frame clones alone and lacks a portion of them. The data show about 7,000 clones, under 30% seen once. This clone was seen more than once but under ten times. The V gene end was trimmed by 5 bases and the J gene end by 1 base; junction bases not matched to a gene: 2. Germline CDR1 is SGHNT and CDR2 is YENEEA. This CDR3 is 14 amino acids long.

The receptor's source is a human donor with melanoma. This chain joins TRBV11-3 and TRBJ1-3, with 7 bases aligning to TRBD1. Sequences were derived from tumor tissue (inferred from file names), sampled from a patient given nivolumab and ipilimumab in sequence. DNA of the CDR3: TGTGCCAGCAGCCCGACAGGGTCTGGAAACACCATATATTTT. Residues: CASSPTGSGNTIYF.